This T cell receptor beta chain derives from a study of T cell repertoires in cytomegalovirus infection. Study information: Shared public TCR beta signatures pointed to both CMV infection and a matching HLA type. Points from the study as a whole: Dominating the ex vivo response were HLA-C-restricted CMV-specific TCR beta clonotypes.

With regard to this clonotype: What it binds is not known.

TCRdb fed the reads into MiXCR, producing one record per CDR3 protein. The top ten clones hold 1.6% of a sample with some 220,000 distinct CDR3 sequences, around an eighth of them seen once. The CDR3 sequence is 12 residues long. Germline lookup yields CDR1 LGHDT and CDR2 YNNKEL (reference sequence). V was clipped by 2 bases and J by 2 bases, with 4 bases between them. Sequencing used PBMCs. The origin of this receptor is a human donor in good health (CMV status not recorded). Some clones in this sample may be carry-over from other donors' samples. This chain uses TRBV3-1 with TRBJ2-7; the D is unclear. For the CDR3, the DNA is TGTGCCAGCAGCCAATCCGCCTACGAGCAGTACTTC. Translated: CASSQSAYEQYF.